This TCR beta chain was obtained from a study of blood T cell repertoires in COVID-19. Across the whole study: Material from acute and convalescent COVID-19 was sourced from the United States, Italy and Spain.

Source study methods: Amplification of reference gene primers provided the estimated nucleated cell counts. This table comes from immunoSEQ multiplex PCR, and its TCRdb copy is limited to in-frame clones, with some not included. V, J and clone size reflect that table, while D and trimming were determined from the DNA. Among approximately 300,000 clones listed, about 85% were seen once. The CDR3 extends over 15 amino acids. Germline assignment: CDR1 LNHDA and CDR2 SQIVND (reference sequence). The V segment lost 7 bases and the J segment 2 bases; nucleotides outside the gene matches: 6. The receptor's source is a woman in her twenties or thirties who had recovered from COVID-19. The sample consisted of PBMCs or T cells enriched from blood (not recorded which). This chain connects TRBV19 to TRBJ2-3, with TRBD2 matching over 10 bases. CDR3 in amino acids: CASTSSGGATDTQYF. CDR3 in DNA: TGTGCCAGTACGTCCAGCGGGGGGGCCACAGATACGCAGTATTTT. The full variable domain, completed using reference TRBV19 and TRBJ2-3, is DGGITQSPKYLFRKEGQNVTLSCEQNLNHDAMYWYRQDPGQGLRLIYYSQIVNDFQKGDIAEGYSVSREKKESFPLTVTSAQKNPTAFYLCASTSSGGATDTQYFGPGTRLTVL.